This T cell receptor (beta chain) is from a study of identifying expanded T cells in peripheral blood. Collection occurred without any documented infections or immune events in donors. Whole-study results and caveats: Variance in clone template counts between approximately 2-week samples significantly increased with total template count across all healthy donors. Over about two and four weeks, about 17 and 20 clones changed, versus around 1.1 between replicates.

CDR3 length: 14 residues. Germline V gives CDR1 MNHNY, CDR2 SVGAGI (reference sequence). Trimming took off 2 bases at V and 7 bases at J, with 15 bases between the two ends. Turning to this clone: The antigen is not known.

Libraries were prepared by immunoSEQ multiplex PCR; TCRdb keeps only in-frame clonotypes and omits some of them. The data hold about 76,000 clones, with around four fifths observed a single time. V gene TRBV6-6 combines with J gene TRBJ2-7, with D possibly matching TRBD2 (7 bases). The source is a person aged 18 to 75 in good health. The sample consisted of blood. CDR3: CASSYKGGNGEQYF. The CDR3 DNA reads as TGTGCCAGCAGTTACAAGGGGGGGAATGGAGAGCAGTACTTC.